The text below deals with one T cell receptor (beta chain). Its antigen is undetermined. The V end was cut by 4 bases, the J end by 1 base, with 7 bases between. The germline CDR1 and CDR2 sequences are SGHNT and YYREEE (reference sequence). This CDR3 contains 13 residues. The sample is drawn from a study of T cells in Graves' hyperthyroidism and ophthalmopathy. Whole-study results and caveats: Ophthalmopathy was predicted by the model a median of about six months ahead of onset.

Amplification of TCR beta CDR3 regions used RNA as the template. The HTBI set primed first-round TCR CDR3 RT-PCR. TCRdb reprocessed the multiplex PCR reads with MiXCR, giving one entry per CDR3 protein. Of approximately 600,000 distinct CDR3 sequences listed, under 25% are singletons. Criteria for exclusion of patients were uncontrolled infection, other autoimmune disease, pregnancy or lactation. This receptor was obtained from a man aged 30-40 years with Graves' ophthalmopathy. The sequenced sample consisted of blood. The chain links TRBV5-4 to TRBJ2-3; D gene uncertain. This CDR3 is CASSATRTDTQYF. CDR3 sequence (DNA): TGTGCCAGCAGCGCGACGCGCACAGATACGCAGTATTTT.